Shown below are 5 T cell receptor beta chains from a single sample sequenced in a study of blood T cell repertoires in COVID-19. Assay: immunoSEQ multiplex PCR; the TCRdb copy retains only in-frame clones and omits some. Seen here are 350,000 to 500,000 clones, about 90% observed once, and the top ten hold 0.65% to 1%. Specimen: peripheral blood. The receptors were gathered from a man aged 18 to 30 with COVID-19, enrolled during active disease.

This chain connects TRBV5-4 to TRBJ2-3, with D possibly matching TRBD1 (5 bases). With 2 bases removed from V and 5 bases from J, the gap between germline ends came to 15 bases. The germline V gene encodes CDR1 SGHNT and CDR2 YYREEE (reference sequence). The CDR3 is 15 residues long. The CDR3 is CASSLSAQGKDTQYF. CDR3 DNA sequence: TGTGCCAGCAGCTTATCTGCGCAGGGTAAAGATACGCAGTATTTT.

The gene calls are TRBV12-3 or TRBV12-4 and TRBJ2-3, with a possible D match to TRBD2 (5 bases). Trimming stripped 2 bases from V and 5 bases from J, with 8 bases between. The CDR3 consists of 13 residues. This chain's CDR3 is CASSLWTEDTQYF. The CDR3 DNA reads TGTGCCAGCAGTTTATGGACTGAAGATACGCAGTATTTT.

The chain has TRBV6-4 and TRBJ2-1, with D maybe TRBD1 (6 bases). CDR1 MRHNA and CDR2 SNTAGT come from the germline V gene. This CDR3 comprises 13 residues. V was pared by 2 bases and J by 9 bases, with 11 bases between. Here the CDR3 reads CASSDQQGSEQFF. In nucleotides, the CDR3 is TGTGCCAGCAGTGACCAACAGGGAAGTGAGCAGTTCTTC.

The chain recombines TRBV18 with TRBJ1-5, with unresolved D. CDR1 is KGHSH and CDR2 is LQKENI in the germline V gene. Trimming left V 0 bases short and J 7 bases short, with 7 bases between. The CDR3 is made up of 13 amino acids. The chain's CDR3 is CASSPPNLQPQHF. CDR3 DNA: TGTGCCAGCTCACCACCTAACTTACAGCCCCAGCATTTT.

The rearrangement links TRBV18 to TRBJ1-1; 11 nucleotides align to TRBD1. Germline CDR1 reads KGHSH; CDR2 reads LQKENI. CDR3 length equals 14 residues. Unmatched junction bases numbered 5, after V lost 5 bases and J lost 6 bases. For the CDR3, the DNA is TGTGCCAGCTCATTAGGACAGGGGGCTCCTGAAGCTTTCTTT. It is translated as CASSLGQGAPEAFF.